The entry that follows covers one T cell receptor (beta chain) sequence. TCRdb's copy holds only in-frame clones and misses some; the assay was immunoSEQ multiplex PCR. Of over 15,000 clones listed, 86% are singletons. This sample is part of a study of blood T cell repertoires in COVID-19. The length of the CDR3 is 14 residues. Germline V gene sequence: CDR1 LNHDA, CDR2 SQIVND (reference sequence). V trimming: 4 bases; J trimming: 3 bases; junction bases outside the gene matches: 5. This receptor was taken from a man in his sixties or seventies with acute or convalescent COVID-19. Sequencing input: peripheral blood. The V gene is TRBV19, the J gene TRBJ1-1; TRBD1 matches at 7 bases. As DNA, the CDR3 is TGTGCCAGTAGTACAAGACAGGGCTACACTGAAGCTTTCTTT. This translates into CASSTRQGYTEAFF.